This is a list of T cell receptor beta chains from one sample in a study of blood T cell repertoires in COVID-19. Clones were sequenced by immunoSEQ multiplex PCR, and TCRdb holds only the in-frame ones, with some missing. The table lists about 180,000 clones, roughly 89% of them singletons, with over 2% in the top ten. Sequencing input: PBMCs or T cells enriched from blood (not recorded which). The receptors derive from a woman aged 40 to 49 with acute COVID-19. The CDR3 runs from the conserved cysteine through the conserved F or W. Each record gives: D gene, clone size, V gene, J gene, CDR3 protein. The D gene is left open where the match is weak. Clone size is shown for a subset of rows, as once, few, many or a class of expanded clone.

>-|-|TRBV4-2|TRBJ1-1
CAGGRAGNTEAFF
>-|-|TRBV28|TRBJ2-7
CASQGQGHSYEQYF
>-|once|TRBV19|TRBJ1-2
CASSINTERYGYTF
>-|-|TRBV4-2|TRBJ2-4
CASSQGPGEENIQYF
>TRBD1|once|TRBV5-1|TRBJ1-5
CASSPGDRAYEPQHF
>TRBD2|-|TRBV5-1|TRBJ2-3
CASSSGGAGTDTQYF
>TRBD1|-|TRBV5-4|TRBJ2-1
CASSFKYDRVSYNEQFF
>-|-|TRBV30|TRBJ2-7
CAWSAGGSKAYEQYF
>-|-|TRBV3-1/TRBV3-2|TRBJ2-7
CASGEGSSYEQYF
>-|-|TRBV25-1|TRBJ1-6
CASSVGILGSPLHF
>TRBD2|-|TRBV3-1/TRBV3-2|TRBJ2-1
CASSQEARAGGLTYNEQFF
>TRBD1|-|TRBV19|TRBJ1-1
CASRSGTGLTVPFF
>TRBD1|-|TRBV14|TRBJ1-2
CASSQAGTGGYGYTF
>-|-|TRBV2|TRBJ1-1
CASRRDSGTGNTEAFF
>TRBD1|-|TRBV5-5|TRBJ1-2
CASSLIGTGGRSYTF
>-|-|TRBV7-2|TRBJ2-5
CASSSRDLQETQYF
>-|-|TRBV14|TRBJ2-2
CASSQGRAVTGELFF
>TRBD1|-|TRBV6-2/TRBV6-3|TRBJ1-6
CASSYLQGTSNSPLHF
>TRBD2|-|TRBV7-9|TRBJ2-3
CASSSGTSGRRIDTQYF
>-|-|TRBV5-1|TRBJ1-1
CASSLADWTNTEAFF
>TRBD2|once|TRBV4-1|TRBJ2-3
CASSPSLAGGFTDTQYF
>TRBD1|-|TRBV5-1|TRBJ2-7
CASSLNRDRGLLSYEQYF
>TRBD2|-|TRBV11-2|TRBJ2-1
CASSFASGSNEQFF
>-|few|TRBV28|TRBJ1-2
CASSLYSGVIGGYTF
>TRBD2|-|TRBV28|TRBJ2-7
CASRPRGGGALEQYF
>TRBD2|-|TRBV5-5|TRBJ2-3
CASTPVAGGKGTDTQYF
>TRBD1|-|TRBV24-1|TRBJ1-4
CATSDPGQGRQHMTNEKLFF
>-|-|TRBV7-9|TRBJ2-7
CASGRPGESLYEQYF
>-|few|TRBV4-2|TRBJ1-3
CASSQVTQGRDTIYF
>-|-|TRBV9|TRBJ1-3
CASSVGPESSGNTIYF
>-|-|TRBV12-3/TRBV12-4|TRBJ1-4
CASSSIRGKLFF
>TRBD1|-|TRBV5-5|TRBJ2-5
CASSWLAGQAGETQYF
>TRBD2|-|TRBV4-1|TRBJ2-1
CASSLLTLAGENNEQFF
>-|-|TRBV19|TRBJ1-2
CASTLKGNYGYTF